This T cell receptor (beta chain) is from a study of T cell repertoires in cytomegalovirus infection. Study results and caveats: Individuals carrying CMV plus the relevant HLA were identified by cumulative frequency of public TCR beta families.

In TCRdb, the reads were re-called with MiXCR into one record per CDR3 protein. The sample yields about 130,000 distinct CDR3 sequences, less than 9.5% seen once. On this clonotype itself: Its antigen remains unidentified.

This CDR3 comprises 14 residues. Germline-derived CDR1 and CDR2 are SGDLS and YYNGEE. Trimming took 4 bases from V and 5 from J, leaving 15 bases between them. This chain uses TRBV9 with TRBJ1-2; no clear D gene. This receptor was taken from a human donor in good health (CMV status not recorded). Some clones in this sample may be carry-over from other donors' samples. The sequenced material came from PBMCs. The CDR3 DNA follows: TGTGCCAGCAGCTCCAATGCGGGGAGGTATGGCTACACCTTC. Protein: CASSSNAGRYGYTF.